This TCR beta chain was sequenced in a study of T cells expressing NK-cell markers. This CDR3 comprises 16 residues. CDR1 and CDR2 (germline): SGHTA, FQGNSA. With the 5' RACE reads reprocessed, TCRdb shows one record per CDR3 protein and no DNA. This sample's table reports a few hundred thousand distinct CDR3 sequences. The chain links TRBV7-2 to TRBJ2-7; TCRdb outputs TRBD2, but without DNA this stays unchecked. The sample taken for sequencing was blood T cells: a sorted CD56 or NKG2C T cell subset, CD4+ or CD8+ T cells, or bulk PBMC T cells (not recorded which). The source is a man in his late teens or twenties in good health. CDR3 region: CASSLGPSGSPWEQYF.